One and the same sample provided the 21 T cell receptor beta chains below, sequenced in a study of patients and donors after allogeneic stem cell transplantation. TCRdb re-called the RT-PCR reads through MiXCR, storing one row per CDR3 protein. The sample includes approximately 410,000 distinct CDR3 sequences, 15% to 20% of them seen just once. Sequencing used blood, either unsorted or a sorted T cell fraction (not recorded which). These TCRs come from a human donor who was either an allogeneic HSCT recipient or a stem cell or donor lymphocyte infusion donor (not recorded which). It is not recorded whose cells these are; they may come from a transplant donor.

This clonotype was seen a handful of times. The chain carries TRBV4-1 and TRBJ1-4; D remains unclear. V dropped 4 bases and J dropped 0 bases, with 9 bases sitting between them. Germline V CDR1 and CDR2: MGHRA, YSYEKL. The CDR3 length is 15 residues. This CDR3 reads CASSLPGATNEKLFF. The CDR3 DNA follows: TGCGCCAGCAGCCTGCCGGGAGCAACTAATGAAAAACTGTTTTTT.

This clonotype was detected only a few times. The J gene is TRBJ2-5, the V gene TRBV15; no reliable D call. Between the trimmed V and J ends, which lost 1 base and 5 bases, there was a span of 5 bases. The CDR3 covers 12 residues. Germline values: CDR1 LNHNV, CDR2 YYDKDF (reference sequence). CDR3 DNA: TGTGCCACCAGCAGAGTCGTGGAGACCCAGTACTTC. This codes for CATSRVVETQYF.

This chain connects TRBV7-3 to TRBJ2-7; D unresolved. CDR1 and CDR2 from the germline V gene are SGHTA and FQGTGA. The V end was cut by 2 bases, the J end by 3 bases, with 14 bases between. This CDR3 has 15 amino acids. CDR3 DNA sequence: TGTGCCAGCAGCTTAGGCCCCGGCGGCTTCTACGAGCAGTACTTC. Its protein is CASSLGPGGFYEQYF.

In this sample, this clonotype turned up a few times. The chain employs TRBV2 and TRBJ1-2; D uncertain. V was clipped by 7 bases and J by 7 bases, with 16 bases between them. Germline V gene lookup returns CDR1 SNHLY and CDR2 FYNNEI. CDR3 length: 13 amino acids. This chain's CDR3 is CASTPGGLGGYTF. CDR3 nucleotide sequence: TGTGCCAGCACCCCGGGCGGGCTTGGTGGCTACACCTTC.

The chain combines TRBV20-1 with TRBJ1-1; TRBD1 might be the D (6 bases). Germline loops: CDR1 DFQATT, CDR2 SNEGSKA (reference sequence). Trimming took off 6 bases at V and 4 bases at J, with 18 bases between the two ends. The CDR3 contains 14 residues. In nucleotides, the CDR3 is TGCAGTGCCTTTAAGGGGGGAGAGGGCACTGAAGCTTTCTTT. Protein product: CSAFKGGEGTEAFF.

The chain employs TRBV29-1 and TRBJ2-1; unclear D gene. The CDR3 has 12 amino acids. CDR1 is SQVTM, CDR2 ANQGSEA, per germline. Trimming removed 5 bases from V and 1 base from J, with 6 bases in between. CDR3 sequence: CSVRQSYNEQFF. CDR3 in DNA: TGCAGCGTTAGGCAGTCCTACAATGAGCAGTTCTTC.

V is TRBV2 and J is TRBJ2-3, with D perhaps matching TRBD2 (5 bases). CDR3 length equals 13 residues. Germline loops: CDR1 SNHLY, CDR2 FYNNEI. V lost 8 bases and J 6 bases, leaving 15 bases between the germline ends. The CDR3 sequence is CASLTVTGDTQYF. The CDR3 coding sequence is TGTGCCAGCCTGACCGTAACGGGGGATACGCAGTATTTT.

The CDR3 nucleotides are TGCAGCGTTTATCGGGACAAAAAGAGGGAGACCCAGTACTTC. Translating it yields CSVYRDKKRETQYF. The chain couples TRBV29-1 to TRBJ2-5; D possibly corresponds to TRBD1 (6 bases). This CDR3 is 14 amino acids long. Trimming stripped 5 bases from V and 5 bases from J, with 18 bases between. Germline assignment: CDR1 SQVTM and CDR2 ANQGSEA.

This clonotype has ten or more counts. This rearrangement joins TRBV15 to TRBJ2-5, with D unresolved. Trimming left V 5 bases short and J 4 bases short, with 8 bases between. Per the germline V gene, CDR1 is LNHNV and CDR2 is YYDKDF (reference sequence). The length of the CDR3 is 12 residues. Here the CDR3 reads CATSSRGETQYF. The DNA for the CDR3 is TGTGCCACCAGCTCCAGAGGAGAGACCCAGTACTTC.

This clonotype was detected ten times or more. The V and J genes are TRBV24-1 and TRBJ1-1; D not certain. Trimming shortened V by 6 bases and J by 7 bases, and 14 bases separated the two germline ends. Germline V gives CDR1 KGHDR, CDR2 SFDVKD. CDR3 length: 13 residues. In DNA form, the CDR3 reads TGTGCCACCAGTCCCTCCCGGGTTGATGAAGCTTTCTTT. It translates to CATSPSRVDEAFF.

This clonotype was detected ten times or more. J is TRBJ2-5 and V is TRBV12-3 or TRBV12-4, with TRBD2 identical over 7 bases. Trimming at V came to 7 bases and at J to 5 bases, leaving 7 bases not matched to a gene. CDR3 length: 13 amino acids. The CDR3 loop is CASTRGGVETQYF. The CDR3 bases are TGTGCCAGCACCCGTGGGGGGGTCGAGACCCAGTACTTC.

This clonotype was detected only a few times. This chain uses TRBV12-3 or TRBV12-4 with TRBJ2-4; TRBD1 is a possible D gene (5 bases). V shed 1 base and J shed 13 bases, with 8 bases lying between them. The CDR3 is 11 amino acids. The CDR3 is CASSLDRLQYF. The CDR3 DNA follows: TGTGCCAGCAGTTTAGACAGGCTACAGTACTTC.

The J gene is TRBJ1-1, the V gene TRBV6-2 or TRBV6-3, with 7 bases matching TRBD1. Germline CDR1 reads MNHEY; CDR2 reads SVGEGT. The CDR3 consists of 15 residues. The V gene end was trimmed by 4 bases and the J gene end by 0 bases; junction bases not matched to a gene: 5. CDR3 sequence (DNA): TGTGCCAGCAGTTCTCAGACAGGGTTGAACACTGAAGCTTTCTTT. As protein: CASSSQTGLNTEAFF.

J is TRBJ2-1 and V is TRBV6-5; no clear D gene. Germline lookup yields CDR1 MNHEY and CDR2 SVGAGI. The germline V and J ends were trimmed by 0 bases and 3 bases, with 6 bases remaining between them. The CDR3 runs 14 residues. Here the CDR3 reads CASSYSGGYNEQFF. CDR3 DNA sequence: TGTGCCAGCAGTTACTCGGGCGGCTACAATGAGCAGTTCTTC.

This clonotype was counted a few times. CDR3 bases: TGTGCCAGCAGCTCGCGTACAGGCACGGGAGATAATGGCTACACCTTC. It yields the protein CASSSRTGTGDNGYTF. The chain combines TRBV7-2 with TRBJ1-2; D might be TRBD1 (5 bases). The CDR3 sequence is 16 residues long. The V gene lost 4 bases and the J gene lost 6 bases, with 21 bases spanning the gap. Germline CDR1 and CDR2: SGHTA and FQGNSA.

This rearrangement joins TRBV6-1 to TRBJ2-3, with 8 bases identical to TRBD2. CDR1 is MNHNS, CDR2 SASEGT, per germline. Unmatched junction bases numbered 10, after V lost 6 bases and J lost 8 bases. This CDR3 comprises 14 residues. The CDR3 bases are TGTGCCAGCAGGCCGGGACTAGGTGGCGTTACGCAGTATTTT. Its translation is CASRPGLGGVTQYF.

The chain uses TRBV4-3 and TRBJ2-7; D possibly matches TRBD1 or TRBD2 (5 bases each). The CDR3 covers 16 residues. V lost 3 bases and J lost 1, with 16 bases in between. CDR1 is LGHNA and CDR2 is YSLEER in the germline V gene. In nucleotides, the CDR3 is TGCGCCAGCAGCCATTACTCCGGGACGGGGTCCTACGAGCAGTACTTC. Translating it yields CASSHYSGTGSYEQYF.

V usage is TRBV12-3 or TRBV12-4 and J usage is TRBJ2-3; no definite D call. V was shortened by 2 bases and J by 1 base, with 7 bases between the two germline ends. The CDR3 runs 14 residues. As DNA, the CDR3 is TGTGCCAGCAGTTTACTTTTCCGCACAGATACGCAGTATTTT. It yields the protein CASSLLFRTDTQYF.

This clonotype came up many times. The CDR3 spells CASSRTQGGAQHF. The CDR3 coding sequence is TGTGCCAGCAGTCGGACCCAGGGAGGGGCCCAGCATTTT. The J gene is TRBJ1-5, the V gene TRBV12-3 or TRBV12-4; D is possibly TRBD1 (5 bases). The germline V and J ends were trimmed by 5 bases and 11 bases, with 16 bases remaining between them. This CDR3 is 13 amino acids long.

The rearrangement links TRBV4-1 to TRBJ2-7; TRBD2 matches at 7 bases. The CDR3 has 14 amino acids. V shed 3 bases and J 4 bases; nucleotides not matched to a gene: 6. From germline, CDR1 is MGHRA and CDR2 YSYEKL. The CDR3 region is CASSHPTSKYEQYF. CDR3 DNA sequence: TGCGCCAGCAGCCACCCGACTAGCAAATACGAGCAGTACTTC.

The chain combines TRBV20-1 with TRBJ2-3; D is perhaps TRBD2 (6 bases). Looked up from germline, CDR1 is DFQATT and CDR2 is SNEGSKA (reference sequence). Between the trimmed V and J ends, which lost 0 bases and 2 bases, there was a span of 9 bases. The CDR3 sequence is 14 residues long. The CDR3 nucleotides read TGCAGTGCTAGAGATGGGGGGTCCACAGATACGCAGTATTTT. It is translated as CSARDGGSTDTQYF.